A single sample gave rise to the 24 T cell receptor beta chains below, sequenced in a study of T cell changes during pregnancy in multiple sclerosis. Produced via immunoSEQ multiplex PCR; TCRdb's table is partial and in-frame only. The table has 35,000 to 45,000 clones, 75% to 95% seen once. Specimen: CD4+ T cells from peripheral blood mononuclear cells, collected after pregnancy. The receptors were sampled from a female donor in good health, enrolled as a control in a pregnancy study.

V and J are TRBV19 and TRBJ1-3, with D tentatively TRBD1 (5 bases). Trimming pared 11 bases from V and 2 bases from J, leaving 13 bases between. From germline, CDR1 is LNHDA and CDR2 SQIVND (reference sequence). The CDR3 contains 13 residues. The CDR3: CAVRVRTGNTIYF. The CDR3 nucleotides are TGTGCCGTCAGGGTCCGAACTGGAAACACCATATATTTT. Together with reference TRBV19 and TRBJ1-3, the CDR3 gives the full variable domain: DGGITQSPKYLFRKEGQNVTLSCEQNLNHDAMYWYRQDPGQGLRLIYYSQIVNDFQKGDIAEGYSVSREKKESFPLTVTSAQKNPTAFYLCAVRVRTGNTIYFGEGSWLTVV.

The J gene is TRBJ1-1, the V gene TRBV7-9; 8 bases are shared with TRBD1. Trimming removed 5 bases from V and 4 bases from J; junction bases left unmatched: 6. The CDR3 consists of 14 residues. The germline CDR1 and CDR2 sequences are SEHNR and FQNEAQ (reference sequence). CDR3 sequence (DNA): TGTGCCAGCAGCGGAACGACAGGGGCCACTGAAGCTTTCTTT. It translates to CASSGTTGATEAFF.

The chain uses TRBV18 and TRBJ2-3, with D maybe TRBD2 (7 bases). The CDR3 extends over 16 amino acids. With 2 bases removed from V and 1 base from J, the gap between germline ends came to 13 bases. Germline-derived CDR1 and CDR2 are KGHSH and LQKENI. For the CDR3, the DNA is TGTGCCAGCTCACCAAGGGGGGGGCGCGGCACAGATACGCAGTATTTT. Protein product: CASSPRGGRGTDTQYF.

V usage is TRBV9 and J usage is TRBJ2-3; 7 nucleotides match TRBD2. CDR3 size: 16 residues. Germline V CDR1 and CDR2: SGDLS, YYNGEE. V lost 3 bases and J lost 0; bases outside the gene matches: 7. The chain's CDR3 is CASSDRAGSSTDTQYF. The CDR3 DNA follows: TGTGCCAGCAGCGACCGAGCGGGAAGCAGCACAGATACGCAGTATTTT.

The V call is TRBV15, the J call TRBJ2-7; 11 bases line up with TRBD2. The trim removed 3 bases at V and 4 bases at J, leaving 2 bases unmatched. The CDR3 extends over 14 amino acids. Per germline, CDR1 LNHNV and CDR2 YYDKDF (reference sequence). The CDR3 protein is CATSRGLAAYEQYF. The CDR3 coding sequence is TGTGCCACCAGCAGGGGACTAGCGGCGTACGAGCAGTACTTC.

V gene TRBV6-5 combines with J gene TRBJ2-2; no definite D call. Germline CDR1 is MNHEY and CDR2 is SVGAGI. The V end lost 0 bases, the J end lost 6 bases, and 5 bases lay between the germline ends. This CDR3 has 13 amino acids. The CDR3 nucleotides read TGTGCCAGCAGTTACTCTCCCTCCGGGGAGCTGTTTTTT. Translated: CASSYSPSGELFF.

This chain joins TRBV10-3 and TRBJ2-7; D gene ambiguous. CDR1 is ENHRY and CDR2 is SYGVKD in the germline V gene. The CDR3 has 14 residues. Trimming left V 2 bases short and J 1 base short, with 9 bases between. The CDR3 DNA sequence: TGTGCCATCAGTGAGAGAACAGCATCCTACGAGCAGTACTTC. This encodes CAISERTASYEQYF.

This clone was counted only a few times. The rearrangement joins TRBV19 to TRBJ2-7; 7 bases are a match to TRBD1. J lost 0 bases, V lost 6 bases, and 5 bases had no gene match. The CDR3 spans 14 residues. CDR1 LNHDA and CDR2 SQIVND come from the germline V gene (reference sequence). The CDR3 loop reads CASSPDRVSYEQYF. Written as DNA, the CDR3 is TGTGCCAGTAGCCCTGACAGGGTCTCCTACGAGCAGTACTTC.

The gene calls are TRBV20-1 and TRBJ1-2; no reliable D call. CDR3 length: 11 amino acids. The V gene lost 4 bases and the J gene lost 5 bases, with 8 bases spanning the gap. Germline-derived CDR1 and CDR2 are DFQATT and SNEGSKA (reference sequence). The CDR3 is CSATRVYGYTF. CDR3 bases: TGCAGTGCTACCCGAGTATATGGCTACACCTTC.

The rearrangement uses TRBV4-1 and TRBJ1-5; D remains unclear. Trimming shortened V by 1 base and J by 5 bases, and 15 bases separated the two germline ends. The CDR3 runs 16 residues. CDR1 MGHRA and CDR2 YSYEKL come from the germline V gene. DNA of the CDR3: TGCGCCAGCAGCCAAGTAGCGGGTTTACGAGATCAGCCCCAGCATTTT. Translation gives CASSQVAGLRDQPQHF.

This chain connects TRBV5-1 to TRBJ2-1; TRBD2 matches 7 bases. V shed 1 base, J shed 8 bases, and the junction held 12 bases outside the gene matches. Germline CDR1 is SGHRS and CDR2 is YFSETQ. CDR3 length equals 16 residues. CDR3 residues: CASSLRFETSLDEQFF. CDR3 DNA: TGCGCCAGCAGCTTGAGGTTCGAGACTAGCTTGGATGAGCAGTTCTTC.

The chain couples TRBV7-3 to TRBJ2-2; possible D gene TRBD2, 6 bases. Trimming stripped 5 bases from V and 6 bases from J, with 16 bases between. From germline, CDR1 is SGHTA and CDR2 FQGTGA. The CDR3 runs to 15 residues. This chain's CDR3 is CASSKTGTGAGELFF. CDR3 coding DNA: TGTGCCAGCAGCAAAACCGGGACTGGGGCCGGGGAGCTGTTTTTT.

The V and J genes are TRBV28 and TRBJ2-3; TRBD1 might be the D (5 bases). The CDR3 runs to 13 residues. Germline V gives CDR1 MDHEN, CDR2 SYDVKM. The ends were cut back, 3 bases at V and 4 bases at J, with 8 bases in the middle. Written as DNA, the CDR3 is TGTGCCAGCAGTTTTCAGGGATCAGATACGCAGTATTTT. As protein: CASSFQGSDTQYF. The full variable domain, rest sourced from reference TRBV28 and TRBJ2-3, is DVKVTQSSRYLVKRTGEKVFLECVQDMDHENMFWYRQDPGLGLRLIYFSYDVKMKEKGDIPEGYSVSREKKERFSLILESASTNQTSMYLCASSFQGSDTQYFGPGTRLTVL.

This chain connects TRBV9 to TRBJ1-1; D gene uncertain. V was pared by 0 bases and J by 1 base, with 13 bases between. This CDR3 contains 16 residues. The V gene's germline CDR1 is SGDLS and CDR2 YYNGEE. The CDR3 DNA sequence: TGTGCCAGCAGCGTAGTAGATGGTCCGCCGAACACTGAAGCTTTCTTT. Translated: CASSVVDGPPNTEAFF.

The chain employs TRBV19 and TRBJ2-6; 9 bases are shared with TRBD1. The CDR3 runs 18 residues. CDR1 and CDR2 (germline): LNHDA, SQIVND (reference sequence). V lost 2 bases and J lost 0; bases outside the gene matches: 5. CDR3 in amino acids: CASSISGTGLSGANVLTF. CDR3 coding DNA: TGTGCCAGTAGTATATCGGGGACAGGGCTCTCTGGGGCCAACGTCCTGACTTTC.

The chain recombines TRBV18 with TRBJ2-1; TRBD2 agrees at 8 bases. Trimming cost V 3 bases and J 1 base; bases outside gene matches: 2. There are 15 residues in the CDR3. Germline CDR1 reads KGHSH; CDR2 reads LQKENI. For the CDR3, the DNA is TGTGCCAGCTCACCGGGACTAGTGTCCTACAATGAGCAGTTCTTC. It is translated as CASSPGLVSYNEQFF.

The J gene is TRBJ1-5, the V gene TRBV2; no clear D. This CDR3 has 14 amino acids. Trimming shortened V by 3 bases and J by 0 bases, and 6 bases separated the two germline ends. Germline CDR1 and CDR2: SNHLY and FYNNEI. The CDR3 region is CASSERSSNQPQHF. DNA for the CDR3: TGTGCCAGCAGTGAGAGATCTAGCAATCAGCCCCAGCATTTT. Complete variable domain (other parts from reference TRBV2 and TRBJ1-5): EPEVTQTPSHQVTQMGQEVILRCVPISNHLYFYWYRQILGQKVEFLVSFYNNEISEKSEIFDDQFSVERPDGSNFTLKIRSTKLEDSAMYFCASSERSSNQPQHFGDGTRLSIL.

The rearrangement links TRBV27 to TRBJ2-5, with TRBD1 matching over 8 bases. Trimming cost V 8 bases and J 1 base; bases outside gene matches: 3. The germline V gene has CDR1 MNHEY and CDR2 SMNVEV (reference sequence). The length of the CDR3 is 13 residues. The CDR3 DNA reads TGTGCCAGCGGGGGGACAGGCCAAGAGACCCAGTACTTC. Its translation: CASGGTGQETQYF.

This clone was observed a single time. This sequence joins TRBV7-8 and TRBJ2-2, with D possibly TRBD2 on 6 matching bases. V gave up 3 bases and J gave up 5 bases, with 7 bases separating them. CDR1 is SGHVS, CDR2 FQNEAQ, per germline. CDR3 length: 13 amino acids. The CDR3 loop reads CASSFSGTGELFF. The CDR3, as DNA: TGTGCCAGCAGCTTTAGCGGTACCGGGGAGCTGTTTTTT.

This clone was found once. J is TRBJ1-1 and V is TRBV29-1; D is undetermined. V lost 4 bases to trimming and J lost 5 bases, with 5 bases between them. The CDR3 has 10 residues. Germline CDR1 is SQVTM and CDR2 is ANQGSEA. The CDR3 DNA reads as TGCAGCGTTGCCAGAACTGAAGCTTTCTTT. Protein product: CSVARTEAFF.

The chain has TRBV28 and TRBJ2-1, with 15 bases aligning to TRBD2. Per the germline V gene, CDR1 is MDHEN and CDR2 is SYDVKM. Unmatched junction bases numbered 12, after V lost 6 bases and J lost 3 bases. This CDR3 comprises 19 residues. CDR3: CASSQWGLAGGSNYNEQFF. The CDR3 DNA sequence: TGTGCCAGCAGCCAATGGGGACTAGCGGGAGGTTCAAACTACAATGAGCAGTTCTTC. Looking up the rest from reference TRBV28 and TRBJ2-1 gives the full variable domain: DVKVTQSSRYLVKRTGEKVFLECVQDMDHENMFWYRQDPGLGLRLIYFSYDVKMKEKGDIPEGYSVSREKKERFSLILESASTNQTSMYLCASSQWGLAGGSNYNEQFFGPGTRLTVL.

This sequence joins TRBV6-1 and TRBJ2-2; a possible D gene is TRBD1 (6 bases). CDR1 is MNHNS and CDR2 is SASEGT in the germline V gene. This CDR3 has 15 amino acids. The ends were cut back, 5 bases at V and 4 bases at J, with 14 bases in the middle. The CDR3 DNA reads as TGTGCCAGCAGTCTACGGACAGTTGGCACCGGGGAGCTGTTTTTT. Encoded protein: CASSLRTVGTGELFF.

The chain is built from TRBV5-6 and TRBJ1-5, with 9 positions matching TRBD1. Trimming took 2 bases from V and 5 from J; bases not matched to a gene: 2. This CDR3 spans 14 amino acids. Germline-derived CDR1 and CDR2 are SGHDT and YYEEEE. CDR3 residues: CASSFWDRDQPQHF. In DNA, the CDR3 is TGTGCCAGCAGCTTTTGGGACAGGGATCAGCCCCAGCATTTT.

The chain recombines TRBV7-3 with TRBJ2-5; D might be TRBD2 (6 bases). The CDR3 runs 15 residues. Germline V gene sequence: CDR1 SGHTA, CDR2 FQGTGA. V was clipped by 0 bases and J by 4 bases, with 12 bases between them. CDR3 coding DNA: TGTGCCAGCAGCTTAACTGCACGGGGGATAGAGACCCAGTACTTC. This translates into CASSLTARGIETQYF.